What follows are 4 T cell receptor beta chains derived from one specimen sequenced in a study of T cell changes during pregnancy in multiple sclerosis (dated by TCRdb to the late 2010s). The library was produced with the immunoSEQ multiplex PCR assay. TCRdb carries this immuneACCESS record with in-frame sequences only. Its versions omit some clonotypes, under half of them owing to an unresolved V gene in the studies checked, with the rest unexplained. This sample is represented by 65,000 to 80,000 clones; over 80% of them were singletons. Approximately 1% of the sample is taken by the ten largest. The specimen comprised peripheral blood, sampled in the first trimester of pregnancy. The receptors were sampled from a female donor with multiple sclerosis, enrolled in a pregnancy study.

The genes are TRBV29-1 and TRBJ2-5, with TRBD1 matching 9 bases. The end of the DNA aligns better with TRBJ2-7, so the J call may be wrong. This CDR3 is built from 12 residues. The germline V gene encodes CDR1 SQVTM and CDR2 ANQGSEA. In DNA form, the CDR3 reads TGCAGCGTTGCCGGGACAGGGAGCGAGCAGTACTTC. Amino acid sequence: CSVAGTGSEQYF.

The chain couples TRBV13 to TRBJ2-1, with a weak D call TRBD1 (6 bases). V was cut by 7 bases and J by 7 bases, with 26 bases left in between. The CDR3 has 17 amino acids. Germline CDR1 and CDR2: PRHDT and FYEKMQ (reference sequence). The CDR3 region is CASTSNRVGVWLNEQFF. In nucleotides, the CDR3 is TGTGCCAGCACCTCCAACAGGGTGGGAGTTTGGTTAAATGAGCAGTTCTTC.

CDR3 protein: CASSPGTVNTEAFF. The CDR3 nucleotides are TGCGCCAGCAGCCCTGGGACAGTGAACACTGAAGCTTTCTTT. This rearrangement joins TRBV5-1 to TRBJ1-1; TRBD1 agrees at 7 bases. The CDR3 has 14 residues. Germline trimming cut 4 bases from V and 0 bases from J; bases unmatched to any gene: 3. Looked up from germline, CDR1 is SGHRS and CDR2 is YFSETQ.

The chain employs TRBV28 and TRBJ2-4; tentatively, D is TRBD1 (5 bases). The germline V gene has CDR1 MDHEN and CDR2 SYDVKM. Trimming took off 2 bases at V and 0 bases at J, with 11 bases between the two ends. The CDR3 has 16 amino acids. The CDR3 sequence: CASSLQGALAKNIQYF. The CDR3 region has the DNA TGTGCCAGCAGTTTACAGGGTGCCCTAGCCAAAAACATTCAGTACTTC. The full variable domain, with the rest looked up from reference TRBV28 and TRBJ2-4, is DVKVTQSSRYLVKRTGEKVFLECVQDMDHENMFWYRQDPGLGLRLIYFSYDVKMKEKGDIPEGYSVSREKKERFSLILESASTNQTSMYLCASSLQGALAKNIQYFGAGTRLSVL.